Listed here are 30 T cell receptor beta chains from one sample, sequenced in a study of PD-1 blockade in classical Hodgkin lymphoma. Time point in this sample: cycle 4 day 1 (C4D1), after around six weeks of nivolumab. In every patient, relapse followed autologous stem cell transplantation, while exposure to brentuximab vedotin differed. Sequenced by immunoSEQ multiplex PCR; TCRdb stores in-frame clones only, minus some. The repertoire has more than 40,000 clones, more than 75% of them found once; the top ten carry around 19%. This sample comprised peripheral blood mononuclear cells (PBMCs), obtained before the fourth cycle of nivolumab. The receptor source for this set is a human donor with classical Hodgkin lymphoma.

This chain connects TRBV6-5 to TRBJ2-1, with D possibly being TRBD2 (6 bases). Germline V CDR1 and CDR2: MNHEY, SVGAGI. The CDR3 has 14 amino acids. Deletions cut 5 bases from V and 10 bases from J, with 18 bases between. The CDR3 loop is CASSDRDSSREQFF. In nucleotides, the CDR3 is TGTGCCAGCAGTGACCGGGACTCCTCCCGGGAGCAGTTCTTC.

The chain has TRBV7-2 and TRBJ1-3; D gene unclear. V gave up 4 bases and J gave up 1 base, with 5 bases separating them. The CDR3 is made up of 13 amino acids. Germline V gene sequence: CDR1 SGHTA, CDR2 FQGNSA. The CDR3 is CASSSGSGNTIYF. CDR3 in DNA: TGTGCCAGCAGCTCGGGATCTGGAAACACCATATATTTT.

V and J are TRBV25-1 and TRBJ2-5, with 7 bases identical to TRBD2. The germline CDR1 and CDR2 sequences are MGHDK and SYGVNS. Unmatched junction bases numbered 8, after V lost 8 bases and J lost 5 bases. CDR3 length: 13 residues. The CDR3 reads CASQGGLWETQYF. CDR3 DNA sequence: TGTGCCAGCCAGGGAGGGCTATGGGAGACCCAGTACTTC.

V gene TRBV14 combines with J gene TRBJ2-1, with a possible D match to TRBD1 (6 bases). This CDR3 contains 17 residues. V was cut by 2 bases and J by 4 bases, with 18 bases left in between. CDR1 SGHDN and CDR2 FVKESK come from the germline V gene. The CDR3 reads CASSQSGQQGWYNEQFF. DNA for the CDR3: TGTGCCAGCAGCCAATCCGGTCAACAGGGTTGGTACAATGAGCAGTTCTTC. The whole variable domain, remainder taken from reference TRBV14 and TRBJ2-1, is EAGVTQFPSHSVIEKGQTVTLRCDPISGHDNLYWYRRVMGKEIKFLLHFVKESKQDESGMPNNRFLAERTGGTYSTLKVQPAELEDSGVYFCASSQSGQQGWYNEQFFGPGTRLTVL.

The chain uses TRBV9 and TRBJ1-2; D not resolved. V was shortened by 2 bases and J by 7 bases, with 12 bases between the two germline ends. CDR1 is SGDLS, CDR2 YYNGEE, per germline. This CDR3 comprises 13 residues. The CDR3 DNA reads as TGTGCCAGCAGCGTGGACGCGATAGGTGGCTACACCTTC. This encodes CASSVDAIGGYTF.

This clone showed up just a few times. This rearrangement joins TRBV9 to TRBJ1-2, with 7 bases aligning to TRBD1. The CDR3 totals 15 residues. V lost 0 bases, J lost 8 bases, and 10 bases stayed unmatched. Germline values: CDR1 SGDLS, CDR2 YYNGEE. CDR3 coding DNA: TGTGCCAGCAGCGTAGCTACGGGGGGACAGTGGGGCTACACCTTC. The encoded protein is CASSVATGGQWGYTF.

The chain recombines TRBV5-1 with TRBJ2-1; no reliable D call. CDR3 length: 11 amino acids. Per the germline V gene, CDR1 is SGHRS and CDR2 is YFSETQ. The ends were cut back, 6 bases at V and 8 bases at J, with 9 bases in the middle. CDR3 protein: CASTLIDEQFF. The CDR3 region has the DNA TGCGCCAGCACCCTAATCGATGAGCAGTTCTTC.

Worth noting for this clone: The sample holds other DNA sequences that translate to the same CDR3. The chain has TRBV28 and TRBJ2-3; D remains ambiguous. V shed 6 bases and J shed 0 bases, with 7 bases lying between them. CDR1 and CDR2 from the germline V gene are MDHEN and SYDVKM. The CDR3 sequence is 13 residues long. CDR3: CASSPPSTDTQYF. For the CDR3, the DNA is TGTGCCAGCAGCCCACCTAGCACAGATACGCAGTATTTT.

The gene calls are TRBV7-3 and TRBJ2-5, with 8 bases aligning to TRBD1. V was clipped by 5 bases and J by 1 base; unmatched bases: 3. CDR3 length: 14 residues. Germline CDR1 and CDR2: SGHTA and FQGTGA. CDR3 DNA sequence: TGTGCCAGCAGCCCGGACAGGGCCCAAGAGACCCAGTACTTC. It codes for CASSPDRAQETQYF.

The chain couples TRBV9 to TRBJ1-1, with D possibly TRBD1 on 6 matching bases. V lost 6 bases and J lost 0, with 15 bases in between. Germline V gene lookup returns CDR1 SGDLS and CDR2 YYNGEE. This CDR3 region has 15 residues. The CDR3 spells CASTPGQLMNTEAFF. CDR3 nucleotides: TGTGCCAGCACCCCCGGACAGCTGATGAACACTGAAGCTTTCTTT.

V gene TRBV18 combines with J gene TRBJ1-4, with D possibly being TRBD1 (5 bases). This CDR3 contains 12 residues. V lost 2 bases and J 7 bases, leaving 5 bases between the germline ends. The V gene's germline CDR1 is KGHSH and CDR2 LQKENI. CDR3 loop: CASSPGGEKLFF. In DNA form, the CDR3 reads TGTGCCAGCTCACCAGGGGGTGAAAAACTGTTTTTT.

Comment on this clone: A read error may account for a junction end that differs from germline. The chain carries TRBV5-1 and TRBJ2-5; weak D call: TRBD2 (6 bases). Per germline, CDR1 SGHRS and CDR2 YFSETQ. This CDR3 is 14 amino acids long. CDR3 sequence reads: CAGSLGVGGETQYF. The CDR3 DNA sequence: TGCGCCGGCAGCTTGGGGGTGGGAGGAGAGACCCAGTACTTC. The full variable domain, rest sourced from reference TRBV5-1 and TRBJ2-5, is KAGVTQTPRYLIKTRGQQVTLSCSPISGHRSVSWYQQTPGQGLQFLFEYFSETQRNKGNFPGRFSGRQFSNSRSEMNVSTLELGDSALYLCAGSLGVGGETQYFGPGTRLLVL.

The sample holds one count of this clone. The chain is built from TRBV7-9 and TRBJ1-1, with D maybe TRBD1 (5 bases). The CDR3 contains 14 residues. CDR1 and CDR2 (germline): SEHNR, FQNEAQ (reference sequence). Trimming shortened V by 5 bases and J by 1 base, and 11 bases separated the two germline ends. CDR3 loop: CASSRLTENTEAFF. The CDR3 nucleotides read TGTGCCAGCAGCCGTCTGACAGAGAACACTGAAGCTTTCTTT.

The chain uses TRBV2 and TRBJ1-3; TRBD1 might be the D (5 bases). The CDR3 consists of 15 residues. V lost 6 bases and J lost 0, with 12 bases in between. CDR1 and CDR2 (germline): SNHLY, FYNNEI. The CDR3 coding sequence is TGTGCCAGCAGGGGGACGCTCGCCTCTGGAAACACCATATATTTT. It translates to CASRGTLASGNTIYF.

This clone was picked up one time. The rearrangement joins TRBV29-1 to TRBJ1-2, with no clear D. Germline values: CDR1 SQVTM, CDR2 ANQGSEA. CDR3 size: 14 residues. The ends were cut back, 1 base at V and 0 bases at J, with 9 bases in the middle. The CDR3 nucleotides read TGCAGCGTTGAAGGGTTAAGAGCTAACTATGGCTACACCTTC. Translated: CSVEGLRANYGYTF.

The chain combines TRBV2 with TRBJ1-4; no firm D call. The CDR3 runs 13 residues. V shed 4 bases and J shed 8 bases, with 11 bases lying between them. CDR1 is SNHLY, CDR2 FYNNEI, per germline. This chain's CDR3 is CASSGEAGEKLFF. In DNA, the CDR3 is TGTGCCAGCAGTGGGGAGGCGGGGGAAAAACTGTTTTTT.

CDR3 region: CASSPSQGYGNTIYF. The CDR3 DNA sequence: TGTGCCAGCAGTCCATCACAAGGGTATGGAAACACCATATATTTT. The V gene is TRBV6-6, the J gene TRBJ1-3; D is undetermined. The CDR3 is made up of 15 amino acids. V lost 5 bases and J lost 3, with 14 bases in between. CDR1 is MNHNY and CDR2 is SVGAGI in the germline V gene (reference sequence).

In its sample, this clone was seen a few times. The V and J genes are TRBV4-2 and TRBJ2-5; TRBD2 aligns across 9 bases. With 0 bases clipped from V and 3 bases from J, the junction kept 11 bases outside the gene matches. This CDR3 region has 18 residues. Germline CDR1 LGHNA, CDR2 YNFKEQ. CDR3: CASSQDDGLARLEETQYF. The CDR3 coding sequence is TGTGCCAGCAGCCAAGATGATGGACTAGCGCGTCTGGAAGAGACCCAGTACTTC.

V usage is TRBV9 and J usage is TRBJ1-2; the D gene is possibly TRBD1 (5 bases). Deletions cut 4 bases from V and 2 bases from J, with 9 bases between. The germline CDR1 and CDR2 sequences are SGDLS and YYNGEE. This CDR3 has 13 amino acids. Here the CDR3 reads CASSPDRNYGYTF. The CDR3 nucleotides are TGTGCCAGCAGCCCAGACAGAAACTATGGCTACACCTTC.

The gene calls are TRBV7-9 and TRBJ2-5; 9 bases are a match to TRBD2. The J segment lost 4 bases and the V segment lost 7 bases, leaving 10 bases of the junction unmatched. The V gene's germline CDR1 is SEHNR and CDR2 FQNEAQ (reference sequence). This CDR3 has 15 amino acids. The CDR3 DNA reads TGTGCCAGCAATAACCCAGCGGGAGGCGGAGAGACCCAGTACTTC. This sequence encodes CASNNPAGGGETQYF.

The genes are TRBV27 and TRBJ2-7; 14 bases fit TRBD2. CDR3 size: 16 residues. CDR1 and CDR2 (germline): MNHEY, SMNVEV (reference sequence). The trim removed 4 bases at V and 5 bases at J, leaving 7 bases unmatched. The CDR3 nucleotides are TGTGCCAGCAGTTCCCCCGGGACTAGCGGGGGAGACGAGCAGTACTTC. It yields the protein CASSSPGTSGGDEQYF.

In this sample, this clone turned up once. The chain has TRBV7-9 and TRBJ2-5, with 9 bases identical to TRBD2. CDR3 length: 15 amino acids. V trimming: 4 bases; J trimming: 5 bases; junction bases outside the gene matches: 8. The germline CDR1 and CDR2 sequences are SEHNR and FQNEAQ (reference sequence). In DNA form, the CDR3 reads TGTGCCAGCAGCTCTGGGACTAGCTGGGGGGAGACCCAGTACTTC. As protein: CASSSGTSWGETQYF.

This clone has just one count. V is TRBV18 and J is TRBJ1-1; TRBD1 matches 7 bases. In germline, CDR1 is KGHSH, CDR2 LQKENI. CDR3 length: 14 residues. The V segment lost 6 bases and the J segment 1 base; nucleotides outside the gene matches: 5. The CDR3 loop reads CASSLDRANTEAFF. The DNA of the CDR3 is TGTGCCAGCTCGCTCGACAGGGCGAACACTGAAGCTTTCTTT.

The CDR3 DNA reads TGTGCCAGCAGCTCAGGACCTCCTCCAGCATTTAATGAAAAACTGTTTTTT. Its protein product is CASSSGPPPAFNEKLFF. The J gene is TRBJ1-4, the V gene TRBV7-6; D remains ambiguous. The CDR3 length is 17 residues. Trimming left V 4 bases short and J 4 bases short, with 19 bases between. CDR1 and CDR2 (germline): SGHVS, FNYEAQ.

This chain joins TRBV25-1 and TRBJ2-7, with D maybe TRBD1 (5 bases). Germline lookup yields CDR1 MGHDK and CDR2 SYGVNS. The CDR3 is 13 residues long. Trimming took off 4 bases at V and 5 bases at J, with 12 bases between the two ends. CDR3 residues: CASSAGLGNEQYF. CDR3 nucleotide sequence: TGTGCCAGCAGTGCAGGGCTTGGGAACGAGCAGTACTTC.

A remark on this clone: A read error may produce the germline difference seen at one junction end. The chain recombines TRBV19 with TRBJ2-6, with no clear D. Germline assignment: CDR1 LNHDA and CDR2 SQIVND (reference sequence). The CDR3 length is 16 residues. CDR3 DNA: TGTGCCAGTAATATCTGGACCGTCTCTGGGACCAACGTCCTGACTTTC. Its translation: CASNIWTVSGTNVLTF.

This clone was detected a few times. This chain links TRBV7-6 with TRBJ2-3; 15 bases are a match to TRBD2. CDR3 size: 16 residues. The V segment lost 3 bases and the J segment 6 bases; nucleotides outside the gene matches: 4. In germline, CDR1 is SGHVS, CDR2 FNYEAQ. The CDR3 sequence: CASSLGLAGGQDTQYF. CDR3 sequence (DNA): TGTGCCAGCAGCTTGGGACTAGCGGGGGGCCAGGATACGCAGTATTTT.

The chain joins TRBV7-9 to TRBJ1-4; D may be TRBD1 (5 bases). Germline V gene lookup returns CDR1 SEHNR and CDR2 FQNEAQ (reference sequence). The CDR3 spans 14 residues. V was pared by 2 bases and J by 6 bases, with 10 bases between. Here the CDR3 DNA reads TGTGCCAGCAGCTTACAGGGTCCCCATGAAAAACTGTTTTTT. Translated, it gives CASSLQGPHEKLFF.

In its sample, this clone was seen a few times. This chain uses TRBV16 with TRBJ2-7; unclear D gene. The CDR3 runs to 15 residues. CDR1 is KGHSY, CDR2 FQNENV, per germline. V was pared by 1 base and J by 0 bases, with 10 bases between. The CDR3 region is CASSQFVTRSYEQYF. The CDR3 DNA is TGTGCCAGCAGCCAATTTGTGACTCGCTCCTACGAGCAGTACTTC.

V usage is TRBV30 and J usage is TRBJ1-3, with D hard to call. The V end lost 0 bases, the J end lost 2 bases, and 14 bases lay between the germline ends. This CDR3 comprises 16 residues. The germline CDR1 and CDR2 sequences are GTSNPN and SVGIG (reference sequence). CDR3 sequence (DNA): TGTGCCTGGAGTGTAGAGGGCAGTTCGACTGGAAACACCATATATTTT. It yields the protein CAWSVEGSSTGNTIYF. Full variable domain (missing parts from reference TRBV30 and TRBJ1-3): SQTIHQWPATLVQPVGSPLSLECTVEGTSNPNLYWYRQAAGRGLQLLFYSVGIGQISSEVPQNLSASRPQDRQFILSSKKLLLSDSGFYLCAWSVEGSSTGNTIYFGEGSWLTVV.